This TCR beta chain emerged from a study of OX40 agonist ivuxolimab in advanced cancers. Study summary: Participants, 82.7% male, averaged roughly 59 years of age, ranging from roughly 23 to 90. Overall study results and limits: The study found that CD8+ T cells averaged more expanded clones than CD4+.

Individuals having autoimmune disease history or systemic immunosuppression were not enrolled. From germline, CDR1 is WNHNN and CDR2 SYGVQD (reference sequence). CDR3 length: 13 amino acids. V was cut by 7 bases and J by 2 bases, with 12 bases left in between. As to this clone: What it binds is not known.

TCRdb's copy holds only in-frame clones and misses some; the assay was immunoSEQ multiplex PCR. Counted here are 80,000 to 100,000 clones, roughly 94% occurring once; the ten biggest clones make up roughly 0.17%. The receptor comes from an adult with an advanced solid tumor such as melanoma, head and neck, liver or kidney cancer. The sample in question was CD4+ or CD8+ T cells sorted from blood, obtained in a trial of the OX40 agonist ivuxolimab. The chain has TRBV10-1 and TRBJ2-7; D ambiguous. The CDR3 reads CASTVPYPYEQYF. The CDR3 DNA reads as TGCGCCAGCACGGTACCCTACCCCTACGAGCAGTACTTC.